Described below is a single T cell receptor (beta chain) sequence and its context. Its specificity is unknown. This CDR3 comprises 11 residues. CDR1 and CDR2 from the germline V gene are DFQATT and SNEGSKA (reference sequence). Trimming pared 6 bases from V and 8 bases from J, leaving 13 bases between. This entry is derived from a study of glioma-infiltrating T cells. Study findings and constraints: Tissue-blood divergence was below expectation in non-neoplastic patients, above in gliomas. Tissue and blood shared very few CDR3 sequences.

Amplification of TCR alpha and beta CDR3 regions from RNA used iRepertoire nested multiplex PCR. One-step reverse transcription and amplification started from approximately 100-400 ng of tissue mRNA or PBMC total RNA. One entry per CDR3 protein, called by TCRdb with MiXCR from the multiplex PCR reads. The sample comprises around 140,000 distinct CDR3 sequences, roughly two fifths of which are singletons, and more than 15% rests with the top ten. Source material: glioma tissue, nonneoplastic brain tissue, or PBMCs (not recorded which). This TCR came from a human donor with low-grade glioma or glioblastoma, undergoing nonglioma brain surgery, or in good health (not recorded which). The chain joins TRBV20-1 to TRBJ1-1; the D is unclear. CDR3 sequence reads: CSANRLGEAFF. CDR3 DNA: TGCAGTGCGAACCGGTTGGGCGAAGCTTTCTTT.